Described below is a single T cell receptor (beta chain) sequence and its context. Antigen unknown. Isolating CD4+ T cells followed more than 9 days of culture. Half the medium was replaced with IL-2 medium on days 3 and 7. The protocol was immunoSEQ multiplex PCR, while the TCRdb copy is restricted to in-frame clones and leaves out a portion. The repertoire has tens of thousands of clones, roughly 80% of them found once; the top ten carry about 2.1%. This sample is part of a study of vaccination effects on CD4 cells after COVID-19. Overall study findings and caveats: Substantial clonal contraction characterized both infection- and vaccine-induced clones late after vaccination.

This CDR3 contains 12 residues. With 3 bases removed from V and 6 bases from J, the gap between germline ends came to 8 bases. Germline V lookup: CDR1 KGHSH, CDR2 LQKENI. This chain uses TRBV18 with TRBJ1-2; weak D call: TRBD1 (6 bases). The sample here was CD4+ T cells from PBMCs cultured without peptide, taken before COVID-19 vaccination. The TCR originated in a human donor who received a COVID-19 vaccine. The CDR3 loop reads CASSPSGDGYTF. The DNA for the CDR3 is TGTGCCAGCTCACCGTCAGGGGATGGCTACACCTTC.